This TCR beta chain was documented in a study of blood T cell repertoires in COVID-19. The germline V gene encodes CDR1 SGHRS and CDR2 YFSETQ. This CDR3 has 13 residues. The V and J ends lost 0 bases and 3 bases respectively, with 6 bases between them. Produced via immunoSEQ multiplex PCR; TCRdb's table is partial and in-frame only. The data show 120,000 or so clones, almost 70% seen once. This TCR was recovered from a woman aged 70-85 years with acute or convalescent COVID-19. Sequencing used peripheral blood. The chain carries TRBV5-1 and TRBJ2-5; D remains ambiguous. Here the CDR3 DNA reads TGCGCCAGCAGCTTGGACGCGGAAGAGACCCAGTACTTC. Translation: CASSLDAEETQYF.